What follows is one T cell receptor (beta chain) and its context. The data were obtained in a study of blood T cell repertoires in COVID-19. Overall study: Samples representing acute and convalescent COVID-19 were sourced from the United States, Italy and Spain. The analysed material was cDNA or gDNA that came from T cells, B-cell-depleted T cells, or PBMCs.

CDR3 size: 14 residues. Deletions cut 4 bases from V and 6 bases from J, with 15 bases between. Germline V gives CDR1 MGHRA, CDR2 YSYEKL. Original analysis: Estimated nucleated cell counts came from reference gene primer amplification. Clones were sequenced by immunoSEQ multiplex PCR, and TCRdb holds only the in-frame ones, with some missing. Clone size and the V and J calls come from that table; the DNA yielded D and trimming. The sample holds 95,000 to 150,000 clones, 55% to 75% seen once. The chain recombines TRBV4-1 with TRBJ1-1; tentative D call: TRBD1 (6 bases). The sample was peripheral blood. The TCR sequence derives from a human donor with acute or convalescent COVID-19. The donor label of this sample is uncertain. CDR3 sequence reads: CASSPILRGAEAFF. CDR3 coding DNA: TGCGCCAGCAGCCCTATTCTCAGGGGTGCTGAAGCTTTCTTT.